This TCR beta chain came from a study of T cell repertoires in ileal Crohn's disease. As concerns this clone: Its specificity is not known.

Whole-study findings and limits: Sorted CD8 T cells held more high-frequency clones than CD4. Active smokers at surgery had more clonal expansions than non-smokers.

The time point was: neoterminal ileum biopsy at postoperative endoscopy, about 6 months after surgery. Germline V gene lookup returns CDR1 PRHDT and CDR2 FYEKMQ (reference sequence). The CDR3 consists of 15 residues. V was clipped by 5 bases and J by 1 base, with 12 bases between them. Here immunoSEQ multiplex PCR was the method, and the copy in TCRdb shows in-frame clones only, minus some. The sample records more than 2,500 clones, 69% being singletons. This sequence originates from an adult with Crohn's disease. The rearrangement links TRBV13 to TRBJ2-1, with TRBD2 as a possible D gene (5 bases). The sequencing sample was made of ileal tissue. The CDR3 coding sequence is TGTGCCAGCAGCCGGCTAGCTGCGTCCTACAATGAGCAGTTCTTC. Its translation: CASSRLAASYNEQFF.